This is a list of T cell receptor beta chains from one sample in a study of blood T cell repertoires in COVID-19. TCRdb keeps only in-frame clones here, not all; method: immunoSEQ multiplex PCR. The data show more than 250,000 clones, around 87% seen once. The material sequenced was PBMCs or T cells enriched from blood (not recorded which). These receptors were collected from a woman aged 25 to 39 who had recovered from COVID-19. Each CDR3 is given with its conserved first and last residue. A D gene is named only where the DNA matches it firmly. Rows give clone size only sometimes, using once, few, many, or a class for an expanded clone.

cdr3_aa	cdr3_nt	v_call	j_call	d_call	clone_size
CAIRTQGDEKLFF	TGTGCCATCAGGACCCAGGGGGATGAAAAACTGTTTTTT	TRBV10-3	TRBJ1-4	TRBD1	.
CASSGGQGLSIGPYGYTF	TGTGCCTCCTCCGGGGGACAGGGGCTCTCAATTGGCCCCTATGGCTACACCTTC	TRBV9	TRBJ1-2	TRBD1	.
CASRSRGQNTEAFF	TGTGCCAGCAGGTCCAGGGGGCAGAATACTGAAGCTTTCTTT	TRBV6-5	TRBJ1-1	TRBD1	.
CASSVEGGTNTEAFF	TGTGCCAGCAGCGTAGAAGGCGGGACGAACACTGAAGCTTTCTTT	TRBV9	TRBJ1-1	.	.
CASSYQGLENEQFF	TGTGCCAGCAGTTACCAGGGACTAGAGAATGAGCAGTTCTTC	TRBV6-5	TRBJ2-1	TRBD2	few
CASSEYRDSYGYTF	TGTGCCAGCAGTGAGTACCGGGACAGCTATGGCTACACCTTC	TRBV6-4	TRBJ1-2	TRBD1	.
CASSFAGSGANVLTF	TGTGCCAGCAGTTTTGCAGGGTCTGGGGCCAACGTCCTGACTTTC	TRBV28	TRBJ2-6	.	.
CAGGGTGNQPQHF	TGTGCCGGGGGGGGCACAGGCAATCAGCCCCAGCATTTT	TRBV7-6	TRBJ1-5	.	.
CASSWANQPQHF	TGTGCCAGCAGCTGGGCGAACCAGCCCCAGCATTTT	TRBV7-9	TRBJ1-5	.	.
CAWSTQHINYGYTF	TGTGCCTGGAGTACACAACACATTAACTATGGCTACACCTTC	TRBV30	TRBJ1-2	.	.
CASSPSIGGSSGYTF	TGTGCCAGCTCACCGAGTATAGGGGGTAGTTCCGGCTACACCTTC	TRBV18	TRBJ1-2	.	.
CATSRDLPLHSNQPQHF	TGTGCCACCAGCAGAGATTTACCACTCCATAGCAATCAGCCCCAGCATTTT	TRBV15	TRBJ1-5	.	.
CASSLGNRAGEQYF	TGCGCCAGCAGCTTGGGGAACAGGGCTGGCGAGCAGTACTTC	TRBV5-1	TRBJ2-7	.	.
CATSERTGTSGDLSTQYF	TGTGCCACCAGTGAGCGAACCGGGACTAGCGGGGATCTAAGTACGCAGTATTTT	TRBV24-1	TRBJ2-3	TRBD2	.
CASSAGSTNEAFF	TGTGCCAGCAGCGCAGGGTCTACTAATGAAGCTTTCTTT	TRBV9	TRBJ1-1	.	.
CASSPMSLAVDEQFF	TGTGCCAGCAGCCCTATGTCACTAGCGGTCGATGAGCAGTTCTTC	TRBV3-1/TRBV3-2	TRBJ2-1	TRBD2	.
CASSFSGFLRGIKNTEAFF	TGTGCCAGCAGTTTTTCCGGGTTTTTGCGAGGGATCAAGAACACTGAAGCTTTCTTT	TRBV28	TRBJ1-1	.	.
CASSLWRGPRSYNEQFF	TGTGCCAGCAGTCTTTGGCGGGGGCCAAGGTCCTACAATGAGCAGTTCTTC	TRBV6-2/TRBV6-3	TRBJ2-1	.	.
CASSVGTPGPNSPLHF	TGTGCCAGCAGCGTTGGGACTCCCGGTCCTAATTCACCCCTCCACTTT	TRBV9	TRBJ1-6	.	.
CASSQNTGVGTEAFF	TGCGCCAGCAGCCAAAATACAGGGGTAGGAACTGAAGCTTTCTTT	TRBV4-1	TRBJ1-1	TRBD1	few
CASSPDRGASTDTQYF	TGTGCCAGCAGTCCGGACAGGGGGGCTAGCACAGATACGCAGTATTTT	TRBV28	TRBJ2-3	TRBD1	.
CASMPRGGSLVDYGYTF	TGTGCCAGTATGCCGAGGGGGGGATCCCTCGTTGACTATGGCTACACCTTC	TRBV19	TRBJ1-2	.	.
CASSTRQRTNEKLFF	TGTGCCAGCAGCACCAGACAGCGCACTAATGAAAAACTGTTTTTT	TRBV7-9	TRBJ1-4	.	.
CASSVAYGSPETQYF	TGTGCCAGCAGCGTAGCGTACGGGTCCCCAGAGACCCAGTACTTC	TRBV9	TRBJ2-5	.	.
CASSLDRGLLNYGYTF	TGTGCCAGCAGCTTGGACAGGGGCCTGCTTAACTATGGCTACACCTTC	TRBV5-4	TRBJ1-2	TRBD1	.
CASSQGQGADTQYF	TGTGCCAGCAGCCAGGGACAGGGAGCAGATACGCAGTATTTT	TRBV13	TRBJ2-3	TRBD1	.
CSVVLGANYGYTF	TGCAGCGTTGTATTGGGGGCGAACTATGGCTACACCTTC	TRBV29-1	TRBJ1-2	.	.
CASSQDTGTGSNYGYTF	TGTGCCAGCAGCCAGGATACCGGGACAGGGAGTAACTATGGCTACACCTTC	TRBV3-1/TRBV3-2	TRBJ1-2	TRBD1	.
CASTTRAAGGTEAFF	TGTGCCAGCACCACACGGGCGGCGGGCGGCACTGAAGCTTTCTTT	TRBV27	TRBJ1-1	.	.
CASSGGAGNQPQHF	TGTGCCAGCAGCGGCGGTGCGGGCAATCAGCCCCAGCATTTT	TRBV6-5	TRBJ1-5	.	.
CASSYQRTGLEQYF	TGTGCCAGCAGTTACCAGAGGACAGGGCTGGAGCAGTACTTC	TRBV6-5	TRBJ2-7	TRBD1	.
CASSEPGLKRDQPQHF	TGTGCCAGCAGTGAACCGGGACTTAAAAGGGATCAGCCCCAGCATTTT	TRBV28	TRBJ1-5	.	.
CASSIWMGRGDTEAFF	TGTGCCAGTAGTATATGGATGGGGAGGGGAGACACTGAAGCTTTCTTT	TRBV19	TRBJ1-1	.	few
CAWSVLRGTRQFF	TGTGCCTGGAGTGTACTGCGGGGGACCCGGCAGTTCTTC	TRBV30	TRBJ2-1	TRBD2	.
CASSLTRDTQYF	TGTGCCAGCAGCTTAACCCGGGATACGCAGTATTTT	TRBV12-3/TRBV12-4	TRBJ2-3	.	.
CASSLVSGNAYNEQFF	TGTGCCAGCAGCTTAGTTTCGGGGAATGCCTACAATGAGCAGTTCTTC	TRBV7-2	TRBJ2-1	.	.
CASSLAGLGYTF	TGTGCCAGCAGTTTAGCGGGCCTAGGCTACACCTTC	TRBV12-3/TRBV12-4	TRBJ1-2	.	few
CASSSWGPVTGELFF	TGTGCCAGCAGTTCCTGGGGGCCGGTCACCGGGGAGCTGTTTTTT	TRBV27	TRBJ2-2	.	.
CASSLEGGYGYTF	TGCGCCAGCAGCTTGGAAGGCGGCTATGGCTACACCTTC	TRBV5-1	TRBJ1-2	.	once
CASKSEEFSPLHF	TGTGCCAGCAAATCGGAGGAGTTCTCACCCCTCCACTTT	TRBV6-5	TRBJ1-6	.	.
CASSPLAGEDTQYF	TGTGCCAGCAGCCCACTAGCGGGGGAAGATACGCAGTATTTT	TRBV27	TRBJ2-3	TRBD2	.
CASSDNNEQFF	TGTGCCAGCAGCGACAACAATGAGCAGTTCTTC	TRBV2	TRBJ2-1	.	.
CASSSGQGVTDTQYF	TGTGCCAGCAGCTCCGGACAGGGGGTCACAGATACGCAGTATTTT	TRBV7-8	TRBJ2-3	TRBD1	.
CASSPWTASGGYTF	TGTGCCAGTAGTCCGTGGACAGCCTCCGGGGGCTACACCTTC	TRBV19	TRBJ1-2	.	.
CASSEVGIFSPLHF	TGTGCCAGCAGCGAGGTCGGGATTTTCTCACCCCTCCACTTT	TRBV7-9	TRBJ1-6	.	.
CASSFYGVQLKQYF	TGTGCCAGCAGTTTCTACGGGGTACAACTCAAGCAGTACTTC	TRBV27	TRBJ2-7	.	.
CSVEESGGNQPQHF	TGCAGCGTTGAAGAATCGGGCGGGAATCAGCCCCAGCATTTT	TRBV29-1	TRBJ1-5	.	.
CASSLRTGFDNEQFF	TGTGCCAGCAGCTTACGGACAGGGTTCGACAATGAGCAGTTCTTC	TRBV13	TRBJ2-1	TRBD1	.
CATSDLSPGTGYSNQPQHF	TGTGCCACCAGTGACCTCTCCCCCGGGACAGGGTATAGCAATCAGCCCCAGCATTTT	TRBV24-1	TRBJ1-5	TRBD1	.
CASRKGQTYGYTF	TGTGCCAGCAGGAAGGGGCAGACCTATGGCTACACCTTC	TRBV6-5	TRBJ1-2	.	.
CASSFGQGAGQPQHF	TGTGCCAGCAGCTTCGGACAGGGGGCGGGTCAGCCCCAGCATTTT	TRBV2	TRBJ1-5	TRBD1	.
CASSLGGTLANYGYTF	TGTGCCAGCAGCTTAGGAGGCACTTTAGCTAACTATGGCTACACCTTC	TRBV7-9	TRBJ1-2	.	.
CASMADSSGNTIYF	TGTGCCAGCATGGCAGACAGCTCTGGAAACACCATATATTTT	TRBV2	TRBJ1-3	.	.
CAISDPAVAGVINEQFF	TGTGCCATCAGCGACCCGGCCGTAGCGGGGGTGATAAATGAGCAGTTCTTC	TRBV10-3	TRBJ2-1	TRBD2	.
CASSLIKMEYNEQFF	TGTGCCAGCAGCTTGATTAAAATGGAGTACAATGAGCAGTTCTTC	TRBV5-6	TRBJ2-1	.	.
CASSDNMGPDTQYF	TGTGCCAGCAGTGACAACATGGGCCCAGATACGCAGTATTTT	TRBV27	TRBJ2-3	.	.
CASTRQTTNEKLFF	TGTGCCAGCACCCGACAGACAACTAATGAAAAACTGTTTTTT	TRBV2	TRBJ1-4	.	.